This record covers a single TCR beta chain. Sequencing of TCR beta drew on CD8+ and CD4+ T cells from blood. The source of the sample is a study of CD8 T cells in Susac syndrome. Roughly 0.45 to 1 ug RNA was reverse transcribed with random hexamers. TCRdb itself ran the immunoSEQ multiplex PCR reads through MiXCR, one entry per CDR3 protein. The sample lists about 150,000 distinct CDR3 sequences, nearly 97% occurring once. There are 12 residues in the CDR3. Germline V CDR1 and CDR2: GTSNPN, SVGIG (reference sequence). Deletions cut 3 bases from V and 4 bases from J, with 10 bases between. Input material: CD8+ T cells from PBMCs. This clonotype was sampled from a human donor with multiple sclerosis. The rearrangement uses TRBV30 and TRBJ2-7; D is possibly TRBD1 (6 bases). The DNA of the CDR3 is TGTGCCTGGAGGGGGACACCATACGAGCAGTACTTC. Amino acid sequence: CAWRGTPYEQYF.